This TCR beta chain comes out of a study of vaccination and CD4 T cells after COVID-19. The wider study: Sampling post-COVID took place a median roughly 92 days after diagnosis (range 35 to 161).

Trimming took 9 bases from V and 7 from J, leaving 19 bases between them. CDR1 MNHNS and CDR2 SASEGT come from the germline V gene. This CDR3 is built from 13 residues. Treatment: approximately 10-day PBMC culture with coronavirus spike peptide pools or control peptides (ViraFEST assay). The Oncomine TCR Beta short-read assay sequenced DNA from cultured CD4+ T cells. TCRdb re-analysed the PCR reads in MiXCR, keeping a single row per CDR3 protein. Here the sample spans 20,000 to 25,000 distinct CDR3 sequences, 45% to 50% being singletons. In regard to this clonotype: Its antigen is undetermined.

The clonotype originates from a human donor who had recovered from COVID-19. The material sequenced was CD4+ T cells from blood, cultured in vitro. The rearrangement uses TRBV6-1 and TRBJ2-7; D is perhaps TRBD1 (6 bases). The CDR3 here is CARPGHGPREQYF. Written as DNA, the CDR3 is TGTGCCAGACCGGGACACGGGCCGCGGGAGCAGTACTTC.